This T cell receptor beta chain originates from a study of yellow fever vaccine responses in identical twins. The CDR3 spans 13 residues. Trimming cost V 5 bases and J 7 bases, with 14 bases left between them. In germline, CDR1 is SGHNT, CDR2 YENEEA. This clonotype was counted a single time. TCRdb reanalysed the RT-PCR reads using MiXCR and keeps one entry per CDR3 protein. The profile covers 9,800 or so distinct CDR3 sequences, with approximately 88% appearing a single time and around 1.9% taken by the ten largest. The sequence came from a young woman who received the yellow fever vaccine. The specimen was T cells from blood (PBMCs), unsorted or a sorted subset (not recorded which), collected before or after yellow fever vaccination (not recorded which). The genes are TRBV11-3 and TRBJ1-1, with D maybe TRBD1 (5 bases). The chain's CDR3 is CASSPVPQGEAFF. The CDR3 coding sequence is TGTGCCAGCAGCCCTGTCCCGCAGGGTGAAGCTTTCTTT. Using reference TRBV11-3 and TRBJ1-1 for the parts outside the CDR3, the full variable domain is EAGVVQSPRYKIIEKKQPVAFWCNPISGHNTLYWYLQNLGQGPELLIRYENEEAVDDSQLPKDRFSAERLKGVDSTLKIQPAELGDSAVYLCASSPVPQGEAFFGQGTRLTVV.